A single sample is the source of the 27 T cell receptor beta chains below, sequenced in a study of blood T cell repertoires in COVID-19. Generated by immunoSEQ multiplex PCR, the TCRdb table keeps only in-frame clones and is missing some. The sample lists around 700,000 clones; 85% to 90% were seen once. The sequenced sample consisted of peripheral blood. Receptors originate from a young woman with acute or convalescent COVID-19.

The gene calls are TRBV13 and TRBJ1-1; D is unresolved. The CDR3 extends over 14 amino acids. In germline, CDR1 is PRHDT, CDR2 FYEKMQ (reference sequence). V dropped 6 bases and J dropped 12 bases, with 23 bases sitting between them. The CDR3 sequence: CASRSRANHVLTFF. The CDR3 nucleotides are TGTGCCAGCAGATCTCGAGCGAACCACGTATTAACTTTCTTT.

This rearrangement joins TRBV7-2 to TRBJ1-2; D ambiguous. Trimming removed 5 bases at V and 8 bases at J, with 15 bases between. The CDR3 runs 13 residues. Germline V gives CDR1 SGHTA, CDR2 FQGNSA. CDR3 sequence reads: CASSHTADWGYTF. The CDR3 region has the DNA TGTGCCAGCAGCCATACGGCGGATTGGGGCTACACCTTC.

The chain has TRBV12-5 and TRBJ2-7; a possible D gene is TRBD1 (6 bases). Trimming stripped 6 bases from V and 3 bases from J, with 12 bases between. The CDR3 runs 13 residues. CDR1 is LGHNT, CDR2 FRNRAP, per germline. CDR3 DNA sequence: TGTGCTAGTGGGACAGGTGGCCTCTACGAGCAGTACTTC. As protein: CASGTGGLYEQYF.

The chain is built from TRBV6-5 and TRBJ1-2; possible D gene TRBD1, 6 bases. V shed 5 bases and J shed 5 bases, with 15 bases lying between them. Germline CDR1 MNHEY, CDR2 SVGAGI. This CDR3 region has 14 residues. CDR3 DNA: TGTGCCAGCAGTCGGACAGCCCCAGGGTATGGCTACACCTTC. It translates to CASSRTAPGYGYTF.

The V and J genes are TRBV15 and TRBJ1-2; TRBD1 might be the D (5 bases). V was pared by 0 bases and J by 6 bases, with 23 bases between. In germline, CDR1 is LNHNV, CDR2 YYDKDF (reference sequence). The CDR3 totals 18 residues. CDR3 nucleotides: TGTGCCACCAGCAGAGATCAATACGCGGGGGAATTCAGCAATGGCTACACCTTC. This encodes CATSRDQYAGEFSNGYTF.

The rearrangement uses TRBV10-3 and TRBJ1-2, with D maybe TRBD1 (5 bases). Germline CDR1 and CDR2: ENHRY and SYGVKD. Trimming cost V 10 bases and J 0 bases, with 15 bases left between them. The CDR3 spans 14 residues. CDR3 nucleotides: TGTGCCAGCCACCGGGGGAGCCCTAACTATGGCTACACCTTC. Translated, it gives CASHRGSPNYGYTF.

V gene TRBV6-5 combines with J gene TRBJ1-2; TRBD1 matches 8 bases. The CDR3 consists of 14 residues. Per germline, CDR1 MNHEY and CDR2 SVGAGI. V trimming: 6 bases; J trimming: 8 bases; junction bases outside the gene matches: 11. This chain's CDR3 is CASRSRGRGYGYTF. CDR3 bases: TGTGCCAGCAGATCCAGGGGGCGCGGGTACGGCTACACCTTC.

This chain uses TRBV12-2 with TRBJ2-4; TRBD2, the table's D call, lacks a check against the DNA. TRBV12-2 is marked as a pseudogene. This CDR3 comprises 18 residues. The DNA of the CDR3 is TGTGCAAGTCGCTTAACGGGAGGGGGGGTTTTTGCCAAAAACATTCAGTACTTC. It codes for CASRLTGGGVFAKNIQYF.

This clone was recorded only once. CDR3 sequence: CASSEFVSEQLQETQYF. DNA for the CDR3: TGTGCCAGCAGTGAATTCGTCTCGGAACAGTTACAAGAGACCCAGTACTTC. The chain is built from TRBV6-1 and TRBJ2-5, with unresolved D. CDR3 length equals 17 residues. Germline loops: CDR1 MNHNS, CDR2 SASEGT. Trimming removed 2 bases from V and 2 bases from J, with 18 bases in between.

J is TRBJ1-1 and V is TRBV7-3; D unclear. The CDR3 runs to 14 residues. The germline V gene has CDR1 SGHTA and CDR2 FQGTGA. V was pared by 1 base and J by 7 bases, with 13 bases between. CDR3 sequence reads: CASSLSEGRGEAFF. In DNA form, the CDR3 reads TGTGCCAGCAGCTTAAGTGAGGGCCGGGGTGAAGCTTTCTTT.

The chain carries TRBV20-1 and TRBJ1-2; D call uncertain. Trimming left V 3 bases short and J 9 bases short, with 8 bases between. This CDR3 has 10 amino acids. Germline V gene data show CDR1 as DFQATT and CDR2 as SNEGSKA (reference sequence). CDR3 protein: CSASSVRYTF. For the CDR3, the DNA is TGCAGTGCTAGTTCGGTCCGCTACACCTTC.

The chain links TRBV19 to TRBJ1-3; weak D call: TRBD1 (5 bases). The CDR3 consists of 12 residues. Germline loops: CDR1 LNHDA, CDR2 SQIVND (reference sequence). V shed 7 bases and J shed 2 bases, with 6 bases lying between them. The CDR3 reads CASTGTGNTIYF. CDR3 bases: TGTGCCAGTACAGGGACTGGAAACACCATATATTTT.

The chain joins TRBV5-6 to TRBJ1-1; D gene ambiguous. CDR1 and CDR2 from the germline V gene are SGHDT and YYEEEE. This CDR3 has 12 amino acids. V dropped 0 bases and J dropped 9 bases, with 9 bases sitting between them. The CDR3 bases are TGTGCCAGCAGCTTGGATCCGGGAAAAGCTTTCTTT. Amino acids: CASSLDPGKAFF.

This chain uses TRBV24-1 with TRBJ2-1; the match to TRBD1 covers 8 bases. Germline V gene lookup returns CDR1 KGHDR and CDR2 SFDVKD. V lost 9 bases and J lost 4; bases outside the gene matches: 7. The CDR3 covers 14 residues. In DNA form, the CDR3 reads TGTGCCACCTCGCGGGACAGGTTTTACAATGAGCAGTTCTTC. Translating it yields CATSRDRFYNEQFF.

The chain couples TRBV6-6 to TRBJ1-5; possibly TRBD1 for D (5 bases). Trimming cost V 5 bases and J 1 base, with 21 bases left between them. This CDR3 has 18 amino acids. Germline assignment: CDR1 MNHNY and CDR2 SVGAGI (reference sequence). The CDR3 sequence is CASSPSPPGHRSNQPQHF. The DNA for the CDR3 is TGTGCCAGCAGTCCCTCGCCTCCTGGACATAGGAGCAATCAGCCCCAGCATTTT.

In nucleotides, the CDR3 is TGTGCCAGCAGCTTAGGGGTGAAGGGGACTCAGTACGAGCAGTACTTC. Its translation is CASSLGVKGTQYEQYF. V is TRBV7-2 and J is TRBJ2-7, with D possibly TRBD2 on 6 matching bases. Germline assignment: CDR1 SGHTA and CDR2 FQGNSA. The CDR3 runs 16 residues. V was cut by 1 base and J by 4 bases, with 17 bases left in between. Together with reference TRBV7-2 and TRBJ2-7, the CDR3 gives the full variable domain: GAGVSQSPSNKVTEKGKDVELRCDPISGHTALYWYRQSLGQGLEFLIYFQGNSAPDKSGLPSDRFSAERTGGSVSTLTIQRTQQEDSAVYLCASSLGVKGTQYEQYFGPGTRLTVT.

The CDR3 spells CASGLDYTGTRSGNTIYF. CDR3 DNA sequence: TGTGCTAGTGGTTTGGATTACACCGGGACACGCTCTGGAAACACCATATATTTT. V gene TRBV12-5 combines with J gene TRBJ1-3; D may be TRBD1 (6 bases). The CDR3 extends over 18 amino acids. V was clipped by 1 base and J by 0 bases, with 16 bases between them. Germline V gene lookup returns CDR1 LGHNT and CDR2 FRNRAP.

This chain joins TRBV10-3 and TRBJ2-3; D ambiguous. Germline V gene lookup returns CDR1 ENHRY and CDR2 SYGVKD. The germline V and J ends were trimmed by 4 bases and 5 bases, with 7 bases remaining between them. This CDR3 comprises 12 residues. The CDR3 sequence: CAISVTEDTQYF. For the CDR3, the DNA is TGTGCCATCAGTGTCACAGAAGATACGCAGTATTTT.

The V call is TRBV30, the J call TRBJ1-1, with 7 bases that match TRBD1. CDR3 length: 15 residues. Germline V gene sequence: CDR1 GTSNPN, CDR2 SVGIG (reference sequence). V gave up 3 bases and J gave up 4 bases; unmatched junction bases: 11. DNA for the CDR3: TGTGCCTGGAGCGCCTTCACAGGGGCGGCCACTGAAGCTTTCTTT. Translation gives CAWSAFTGAATEAFF.

The chain recombines TRBV2 with TRBJ1-5; no firm D call. CDR1 and CDR2 (germline): SNHLY, FYNNEI. The CDR3 is made up of 15 amino acids. The V and J ends lost 4 bases and 0 bases respectively, with 10 bases between them. CDR3 sequence reads: CASSGEASSNQPQHF. For the CDR3, the DNA is TGTGCCAGCAGTGGGGAGGCCAGTAGCAATCAGCCCCAGCATTTT.

This chain joins TRBV29-1 and TRBJ1-1; maybe TRBD1 (6 bases). The CDR3 totals 12 residues. CDR1 and CDR2 (germline): SQVTM, ANQGSEA. The V end lost 0 bases, the J end lost 6 bases, and 8 bases lay between the germline ends. The CDR3 nucleotides read TGCAGCGTTGAAGAAGGGGGTCCTGAAGCTTTCTTT. This gives the protein CSVEEGGPEAFF.

The DNA of the CDR3 is TGTGCCAGCAGCCAATACGGGGGGGCCATCGGGGAGCTGTTTTTT. Translating gives CASSQYGGAIGELFF. The rearrangement uses TRBV3-1 (or the pseudogene TRBV3-2) and TRBJ2-2, with 8 bases fitting TRBD2. Germline V gene data show CDR1 as LGHDT and CDR2 as YNNKEL (reference sequence). Unmatched junction bases numbered 6, after V lost 2 bases and J lost 7 bases. The CDR3 runs to 15 residues.

The chain couples TRBV5-5 to TRBJ2-7, with D possibly being TRBD2 (5 bases). This CDR3 region has 15 residues. Trimming removed 2 bases at V and 2 bases at J, with 14 bases between. CDR1 and CDR2 (germline): SGHKS, YYEKEE (reference sequence). CDR3 nucleotides: TGTGCCAGCAGCTTAGTTAGTTTGCGGGCCTACGAGCAGTACTTC. Amino acid sequence: CASSLVSLRAYEQYF.

The chain employs TRBV5-7 and TRBJ2-5, with 10 bases matching TRBD1. TRBV5-7 is designated an ORF whose function remains uncertain. With V trimmed by 4 bases and J by 5 bases, 8 bases remained unmatched. This CDR3 comprises 15 residues. CDR3 region: CASSDGTGVRETQYF. The CDR3 bases are TGTGCCAGCAGCGACGGGACAGGGGTCCGGGAGACCCAGTACTTC.

The CDR3 DNA reads as TGTGCCAGCAGGCCAACCCCGGGACAGGGGCTAAACGAGCAGTACTTC. Protein product: CASRPTPGQGLNEQYF. The rearrangement links TRBV5-4 to TRBJ2-7; 10 bases are shared with TRBD1. J was trimmed by 5 bases and V by 5 bases; bases with no gene match: 13. The germline gives CDR1 SGHNT, CDR2 YYREEE (reference sequence). The CDR3 covers 16 residues.

The DNA for the CDR3 is TGTGCCAGCAGGTACAGGGGGTTGGAAGATACGCAGTATTTT. Amino acids: CASRYRGLEDTQYF. The V call is TRBV2, the J call TRBJ2-3, with 8 positions matching TRBD1. Per germline, CDR1 SNHLY and CDR2 FYNNEI. CDR3 length equals 14 residues. J gave up 5 bases and V 6 bases, and 7 bases lay outside the gene matches.

This clone was seen more than once but under ten times. J is TRBJ1-6 and V is TRBV6-2 or TRBV6-3; D is uncertain. V lost 2 bases and J lost 7, with 6 bases in between. The CDR3 extends over 13 amino acids. The germline V gene has CDR1 MNHEY and CDR2 SVGEGT. CDR3 loop: CASSYAGNSPLHF. The CDR3, as DNA: TGTGCCAGCAGTTACGCGGGGAATTCACCCCTCCACTTT.